A selection of T cell receptor beta chains follows, all from one sample in a study of CD8+ T cells in alopecia areata. Clones were read by immunoSEQ multiplex PCR, and TCRdb kept only the in-frame ones, dropping some. The repertoire holds approximately 120,000 clones, with under 65% as singletons. This material consisted of CD4+ T cells sorted from blood, taken at week 4, from a patient treated with tofacitinib. The origin of the receptors is a human donor with alopecia areata. The CDR3 runs from the conserved cysteine through the conserved F or W. A D gene is named only where the DNA matches it firmly. Only some rows state a clone size, as once, few, many or a class for expanded clones.

J: TRBJ2-3
size: NA
V: TRBV29-1
D: TRBD1
DNA: TGCAGCGTCGACGATGGGACAGGGCGGACAGATACGCAGTATTTT
CDR3: CSVDDGTGRTDTQYF

J: TRBJ2-1
size: NA
V: TRBV7-9
D: NA
DNA: TGTGCCAGCAGCTTAGATAGGAATGAGCAGTTCTTC
CDR3: CASSLDRNEQFF

J: TRBJ2-5
size: few
V: TRBV4-1
D: TRBD2
DNA: TGCGCCAGCAGCCAAGAATGGGCGGGGGGGCGTGAGACCCAGTACTTC
CDR3: CASSQEWAGGRETQYF

J: TRBJ2-7
size: few
V: TRBV29-1
D: NA
DNA: TGCAGCGTTGGGCGGCGGGACTTCTACGAGCAGTACTTC
CDR3: CSVGRRDFYEQYF

J: TRBJ2-2
size: NA
V: TRBV2
D: TRBD2
DNA: TGTGCCAGCAGTAGGACTAGCGGCTCCGGGGAGCTGTTTTTT
CDR3: CASSRTSGSGELFF

J: TRBJ2-2
size: NA
V: TRBV30
D: NA
DNA: TGTGCCTGGAGTGTTGGGGCAACCGGGGAGCTGTTTTTT
CDR3: CAWSVGATGELFF

J: TRBJ2-3
size: few
V: TRBV5-1
D: TRBD1
DNA: TGCGCCAGCACTTGGACAGGGGGTACGCAGTATTTT
CDR3: CASTWTGGTQYF

J: TRBJ2-5
size: NA
V: TRBV30
D: NA
DNA: TGTGCCTGGAGTGTATCGGGGAAGACCCAGTACTTC
CDR3: CAWSVSGKTQYF

J: TRBJ2-5
size: NA
V: TRBV28
D: TRBD2
DNA: TGTGCCAGCAGTTTGGGACTAGCGGGAGGGCCAGAGACCCAGTACTTC
CDR3: CASSLGLAGGPETQYF

J: TRBJ2-5
size: NA
V: TRBV28
D: NA
DNA: TGTGCCAGCAGGGCAGCGGTTAGGGAGACCCAGTACTTC
CDR3: CASRAAVRETQYF

J: TRBJ2-3
size: NA
V: TRBV29-1
D: NA
DNA: TGCAGCGTTGATGGGGGACACAGCACAGATACGCAGTATTTT
CDR3: CSVDGGHSTDTQYF

J: TRBJ1-2
size: few
V: TRBV29-1
D: NA
DNA: TGCAGCGTGAGGAGGACAGAGGTATATGGCTACACCTTC
CDR3: CSVRRTEVYGYTF

J: TRBJ2-3
size: few
V: TRBV30
D: NA
DNA: TGTGCCTGGAGTGTAATGTTAAGGGGCACAGATACGCAGTATTTT
CDR3: CAWSVMLRGTDTQYF

J: TRBJ2-1
size: once
V: TRBV29-1
D: TRBD2
DNA: TGCAGCGGCCTACTAGCGGGAGGTCGTGAGCAGTTCTTC
CDR3: CSGLLAGGREQFF

J: TRBJ1-1
size: once
V: TRBV5-4
D: TRBD1
DNA: TGTGCCAGCAGCTTGGAGAGGGGGCCAGAGGACACTGAAGCTTTCTTT
CDR3: CASSLERGPEDTEAFF

J: TRBJ2-4
size: NA
V: TRBV19
D: NA
DNA: TGTGCCAGTAGTATAGGTCACATTCAGTACTTC
CDR3: CASSIGHIQYF

J: TRBJ2-7
size: NA
V: TRBV29-1
D: NA
DNA: TGCAGCGTTGAAGAGCTCTACGAGCAGTACTTC
CDR3: CSVEELYEQYF

J: TRBJ1-2
size: few
V: TRBV6-6
D: NA
DNA: TGTGCCAGCAGTTCCCCCAACGAGCTCTCTAACTATGGCTACACCTTC
CDR3: CASSSPNELSNYGYTF

J: TRBJ1-3
size: NA
V: TRBV9
D: NA
DNA: TGTGCCAGCAGCTCCCGGCACTCTGGAAACACCATATATTTT
CDR3: CASSSRHSGNTIYF

J: TRBJ2-7
size: NA
V: TRBV5-1
D: NA
DNA: TGCGCCAGCAGCTTGCAAGGCCTCTACGAGCAGTACTTC
CDR3: CASSLQGLYEQYF

J: TRBJ1-1
size: NA
V: TRBV6-6
D: TRBD1
DNA: TGTGCCAGCAGCCGGACAGGGGCCACTGAAGCTTTCTTT
CDR3: CASSRTGATEAFF

J: TRBJ2-7
size: NA
V: TRBV4-3
D: NA
DNA: TGCGCCAGCAGCCAAGAAACTAGCAGAGTGTACGAGCAGTACTTC
CDR3: CASSQETSRVYEQYF

J: TRBJ2-1
size: NA
V: TRBV4-1
D: TRBD2
DNA: TGCGCCAGCAGTACCCTAGCGGGAGTTATATATGAGCAGTTCTTC
CDR3: CASSTLAGVIYEQFF